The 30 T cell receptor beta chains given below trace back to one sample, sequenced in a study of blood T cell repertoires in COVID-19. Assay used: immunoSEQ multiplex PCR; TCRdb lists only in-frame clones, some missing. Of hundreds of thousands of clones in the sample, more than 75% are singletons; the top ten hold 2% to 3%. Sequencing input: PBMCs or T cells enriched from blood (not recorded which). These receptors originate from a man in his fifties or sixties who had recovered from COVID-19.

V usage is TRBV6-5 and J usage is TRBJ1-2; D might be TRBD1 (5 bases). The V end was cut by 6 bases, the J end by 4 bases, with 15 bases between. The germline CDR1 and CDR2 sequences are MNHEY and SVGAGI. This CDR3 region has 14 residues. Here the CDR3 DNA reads TGTGCCAGCAGCCCCGGGGGGACCCTCTATGGCTACACCTTC. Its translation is CASSPGGTLYGYTF.

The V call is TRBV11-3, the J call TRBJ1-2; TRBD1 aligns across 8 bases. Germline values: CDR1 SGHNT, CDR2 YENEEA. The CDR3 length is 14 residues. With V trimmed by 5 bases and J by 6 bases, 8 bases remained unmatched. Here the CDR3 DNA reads TGTGCCAGCAGCCCCGGACAGGGCATGGATGGCTACACCTTC. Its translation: CASSPGQGMDGYTF. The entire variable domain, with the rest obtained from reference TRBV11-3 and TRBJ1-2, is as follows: EAGVVQSPRYKIIEKKQPVAFWCNPISGHNTLYWYLQNLGQGPELLIRYENEEAVDDSQLPKDRFSAERLKGVDSTLKIQPAELGDSAVYLCASSPGQGMDGYTFGSGTRLTVV.

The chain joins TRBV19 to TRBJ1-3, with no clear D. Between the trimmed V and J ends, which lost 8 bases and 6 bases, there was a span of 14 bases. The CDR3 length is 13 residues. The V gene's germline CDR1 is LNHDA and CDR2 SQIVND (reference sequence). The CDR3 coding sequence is TGTGCCAGTTTGGGCCAGAATACAAACACCATATATTTT. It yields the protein CASLGQNTNTIYF.

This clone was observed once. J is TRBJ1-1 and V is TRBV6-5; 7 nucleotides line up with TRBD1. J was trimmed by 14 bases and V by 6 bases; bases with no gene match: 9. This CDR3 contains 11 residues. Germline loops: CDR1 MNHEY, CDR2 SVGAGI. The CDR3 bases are TGTGCCAGCAGCGAGACAGGGCGCCGCTTCTTT. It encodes CASSETGRRFF.

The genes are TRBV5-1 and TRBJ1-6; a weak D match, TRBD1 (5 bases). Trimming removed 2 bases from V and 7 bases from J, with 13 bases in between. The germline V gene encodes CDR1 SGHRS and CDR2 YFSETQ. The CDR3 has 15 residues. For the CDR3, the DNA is TGCGCCAGCAGCTTAAGACAGATTGGAAATTCACCCCTCCACTTT. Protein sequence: CASSLRQIGNSPLHF.

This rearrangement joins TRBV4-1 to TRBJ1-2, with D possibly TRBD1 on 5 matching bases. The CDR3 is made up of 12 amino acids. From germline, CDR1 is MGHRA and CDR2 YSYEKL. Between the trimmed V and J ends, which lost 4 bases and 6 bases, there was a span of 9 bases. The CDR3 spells CASSLTGDGYTF. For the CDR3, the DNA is TGCGCCAGCAGCCTAACGGGGGATGGCTACACCTTC.

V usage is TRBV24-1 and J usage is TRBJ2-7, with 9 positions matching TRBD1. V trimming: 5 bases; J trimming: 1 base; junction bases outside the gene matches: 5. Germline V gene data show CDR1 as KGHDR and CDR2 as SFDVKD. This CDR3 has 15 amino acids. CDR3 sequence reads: CATSVPGQGSYEQYF. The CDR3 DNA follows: TGTGCCACCAGTGTTCCGGGACAGGGATCCTACGAGCAGTACTTC.

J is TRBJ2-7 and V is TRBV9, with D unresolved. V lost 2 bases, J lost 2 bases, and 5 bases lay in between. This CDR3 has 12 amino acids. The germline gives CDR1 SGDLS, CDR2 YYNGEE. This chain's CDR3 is CASSVIPYEQYF. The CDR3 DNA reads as TGTGCCAGCAGCGTTATTCCCTACGAGCAGTACTTC.

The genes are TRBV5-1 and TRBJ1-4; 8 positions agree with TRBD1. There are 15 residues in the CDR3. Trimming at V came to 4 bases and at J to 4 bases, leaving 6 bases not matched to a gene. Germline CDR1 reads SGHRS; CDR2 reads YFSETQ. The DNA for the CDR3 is TGCGCCAGCAGCGTTCAGGGGGCTCTTAATGAAAAACTGTTTTTT. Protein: CASSVQGALNEKLFF.

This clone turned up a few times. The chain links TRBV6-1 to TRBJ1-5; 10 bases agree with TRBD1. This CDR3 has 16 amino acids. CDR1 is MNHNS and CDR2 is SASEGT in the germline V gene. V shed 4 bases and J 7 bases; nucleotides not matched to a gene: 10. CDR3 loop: CASSALLTGGEQPQHF. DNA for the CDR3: TGTGCCAGCAGTGCCCTTCTGACAGGGGGCGAGCAGCCCCAGCATTTT.

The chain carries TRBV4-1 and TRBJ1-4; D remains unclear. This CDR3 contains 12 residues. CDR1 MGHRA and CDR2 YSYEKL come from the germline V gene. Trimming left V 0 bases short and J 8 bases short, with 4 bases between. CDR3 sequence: CASSQEEEKLFF. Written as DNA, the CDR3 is TGCGCCAGCAGCCAAGAGGAGGAAAAACTGTTTTTT.

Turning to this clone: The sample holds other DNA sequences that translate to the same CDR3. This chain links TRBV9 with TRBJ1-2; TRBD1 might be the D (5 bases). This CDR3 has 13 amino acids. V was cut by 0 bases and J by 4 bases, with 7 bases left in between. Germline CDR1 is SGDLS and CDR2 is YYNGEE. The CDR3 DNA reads TGTGCCAGCAGCGTAGGAAGGGGCTATGGCTACACCTTC. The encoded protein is CASSVGRGYGYTF.

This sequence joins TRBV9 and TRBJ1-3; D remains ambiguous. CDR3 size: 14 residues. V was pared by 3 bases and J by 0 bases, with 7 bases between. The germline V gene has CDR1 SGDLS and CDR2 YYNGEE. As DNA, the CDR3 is TGTGCCAGCAGCGCGAAGCTCTCTGGAAACACCATATATTTT. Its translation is CASSAKLSGNTIYF. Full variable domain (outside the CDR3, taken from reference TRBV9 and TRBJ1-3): DSGVTQTPKHLITATGQRVTLRCSPRSGDLSVYWYQQSLDQGLQFLIQYYNGEERAKGNILERFSAQQFPDLHSELNLSSLELGDSALYFCASSAKLSGNTIYFGEGSWLTVV.

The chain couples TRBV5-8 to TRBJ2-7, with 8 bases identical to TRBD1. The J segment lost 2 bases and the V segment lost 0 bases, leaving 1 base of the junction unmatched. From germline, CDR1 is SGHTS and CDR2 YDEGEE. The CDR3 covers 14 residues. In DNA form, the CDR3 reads TGTGCCAGCAGCTTGGGGACAGGGACCTACGAGCAGTACTTC. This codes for CASSLGTGTYEQYF.

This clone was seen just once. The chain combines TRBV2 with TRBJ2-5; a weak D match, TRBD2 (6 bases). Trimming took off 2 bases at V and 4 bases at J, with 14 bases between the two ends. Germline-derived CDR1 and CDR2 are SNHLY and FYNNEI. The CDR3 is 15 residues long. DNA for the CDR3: TGTGCCAGCAGTGAATCAGGCGGGGCCCGAGAGACCCAGTACTTC. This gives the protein CASSESGGARETQYF.

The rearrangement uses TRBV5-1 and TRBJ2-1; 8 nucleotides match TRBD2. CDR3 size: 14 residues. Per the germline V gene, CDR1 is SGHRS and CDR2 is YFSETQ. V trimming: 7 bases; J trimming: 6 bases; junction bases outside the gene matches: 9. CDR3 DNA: TGCGCCAGCGGGATAGCGGGATTGCTCAATGAGCAGTTCTTC. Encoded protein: CASGIAGLLNEQFF.

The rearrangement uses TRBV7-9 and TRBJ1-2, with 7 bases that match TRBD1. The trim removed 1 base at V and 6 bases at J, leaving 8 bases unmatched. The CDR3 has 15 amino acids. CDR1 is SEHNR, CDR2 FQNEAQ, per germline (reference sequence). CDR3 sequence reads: CASSLGMVGGHGYTF. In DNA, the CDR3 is TGTGCCAGCAGCTTAGGAATGGTAGGGGGCCATGGCTACACCTTC. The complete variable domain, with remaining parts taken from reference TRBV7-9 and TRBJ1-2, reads DTGVSQNPRHKITKRGQNVTFRCDPISEHNRLYWYRQTLGQGPEFLTYFQNEAQLEKSRLLSDRFSAERPKGSFSTLEIQRTEQGDSAMYLCASSLGMVGGHGYTFGSGTRLTVV.

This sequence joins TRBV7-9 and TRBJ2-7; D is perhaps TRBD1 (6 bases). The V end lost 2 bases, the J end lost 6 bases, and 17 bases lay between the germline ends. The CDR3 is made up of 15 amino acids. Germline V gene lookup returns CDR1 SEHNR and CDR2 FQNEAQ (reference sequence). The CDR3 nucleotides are TGTGCCAGCAGCTTATACAGGGCGGATCAGGGCGAGCAGTACTTC. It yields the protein CASSLYRADQGEQYF. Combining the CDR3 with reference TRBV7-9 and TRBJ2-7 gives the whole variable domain DTGVSQNPRHKITKRGQNVTFRCDPISEHNRLYWYRQTLGQGPEFLTYFQNEAQLEKSRLLSDRFSAERPKGSFSTLEIQRTEQGDSAMYLCASSLYRADQGEQYFGPGTRLTVT.

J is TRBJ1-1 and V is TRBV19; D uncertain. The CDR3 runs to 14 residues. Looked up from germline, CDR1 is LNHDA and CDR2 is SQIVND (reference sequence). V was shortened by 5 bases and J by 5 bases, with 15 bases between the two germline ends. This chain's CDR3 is CASSPSGIATEAFF. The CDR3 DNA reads TGTGCCAGTAGTCCAAGCGGGATTGCGACTGAAGCTTTCTTT.

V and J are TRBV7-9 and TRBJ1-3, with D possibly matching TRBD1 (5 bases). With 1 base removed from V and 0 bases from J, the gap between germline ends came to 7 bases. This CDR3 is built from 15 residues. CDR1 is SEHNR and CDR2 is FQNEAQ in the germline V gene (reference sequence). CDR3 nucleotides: TGTGCCAGCAGCTTAGTCCAGGGCTCTGGAAACACCATATATTTT. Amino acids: CASSLVQGSGNTIYF.

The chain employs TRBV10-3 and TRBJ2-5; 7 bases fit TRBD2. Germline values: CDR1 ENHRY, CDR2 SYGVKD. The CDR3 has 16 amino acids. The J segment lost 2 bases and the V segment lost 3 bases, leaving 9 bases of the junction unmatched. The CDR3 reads CAISDGVAGKQETQYF. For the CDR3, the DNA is TGTGCCATCAGTGATGGAGTAGCGGGTAAACAAGAGACCCAGTACTTC.

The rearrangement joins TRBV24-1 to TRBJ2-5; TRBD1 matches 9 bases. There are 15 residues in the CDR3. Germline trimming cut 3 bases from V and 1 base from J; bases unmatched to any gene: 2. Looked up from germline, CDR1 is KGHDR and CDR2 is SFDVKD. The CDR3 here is CATSDNRGPQETQYF. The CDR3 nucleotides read TGTGCCACCAGTGATAACAGGGGGCCCCAAGAGACCCAGTACTTC.

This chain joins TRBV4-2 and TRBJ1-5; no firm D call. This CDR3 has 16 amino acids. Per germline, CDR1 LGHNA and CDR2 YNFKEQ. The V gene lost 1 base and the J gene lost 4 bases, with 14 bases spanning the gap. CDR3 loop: CASSQGEILENQPQHF. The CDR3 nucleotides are TGTGCCAGCAGCCAAGGTGAGATCCTGGAGAATCAGCCCCAGCATTTT.

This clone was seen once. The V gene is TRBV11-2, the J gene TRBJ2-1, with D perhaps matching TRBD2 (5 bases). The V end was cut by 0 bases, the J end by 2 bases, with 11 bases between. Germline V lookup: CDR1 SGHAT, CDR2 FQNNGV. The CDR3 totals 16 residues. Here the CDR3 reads CASSLETRRPYNEQFF. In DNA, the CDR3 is TGTGCCAGCAGCTTAGAAACTAGGCGTCCCTACAATGAGCAGTTCTTC.

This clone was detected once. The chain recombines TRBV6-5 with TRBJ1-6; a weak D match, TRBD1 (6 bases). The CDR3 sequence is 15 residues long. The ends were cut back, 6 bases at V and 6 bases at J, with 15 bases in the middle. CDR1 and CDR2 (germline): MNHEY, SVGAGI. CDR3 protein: CASRDSRGGNSPLHF. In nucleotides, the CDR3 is TGTGCCAGCAGGGACAGTAGAGGTGGTAATTCACCCCTCCACTTT.

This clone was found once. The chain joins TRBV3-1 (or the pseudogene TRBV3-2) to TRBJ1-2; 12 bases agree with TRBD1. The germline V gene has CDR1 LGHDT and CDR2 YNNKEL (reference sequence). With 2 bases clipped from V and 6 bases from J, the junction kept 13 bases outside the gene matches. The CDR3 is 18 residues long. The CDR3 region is CASSQYLVPGQGAHGYTF. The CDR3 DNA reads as TGTGCCAGCAGCCAATACCTCGTCCCGGGACAGGGGGCGCATGGCTACACCTTC.

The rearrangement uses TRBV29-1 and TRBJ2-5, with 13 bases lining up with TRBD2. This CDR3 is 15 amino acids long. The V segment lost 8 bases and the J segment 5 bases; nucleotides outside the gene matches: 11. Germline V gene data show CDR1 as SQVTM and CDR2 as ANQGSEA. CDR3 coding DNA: TGCAGCACAAAGGGACTAGCGGGGTCCGGGGAGACCCAGTACTTC. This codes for CSTKGLAGSGETQYF.

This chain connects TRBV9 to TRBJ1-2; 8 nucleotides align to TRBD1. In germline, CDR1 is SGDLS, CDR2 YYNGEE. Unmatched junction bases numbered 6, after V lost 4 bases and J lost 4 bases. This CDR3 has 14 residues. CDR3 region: CASSLGQGPYGYTF. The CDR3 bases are TGTGCCAGCAGCCTTGGACAGGGACCCTATGGCTACACCTTC. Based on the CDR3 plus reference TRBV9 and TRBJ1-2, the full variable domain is DSGVTQTPKHLITATGQRVTLRCSPRSGDLSVYWYQQSLDQGLQFLIQYYNGEERAKGNILERFSAQQFPDLHSELNLSSLELGDSALYFCASSLGQGPYGYTFGSGTRLTVV.

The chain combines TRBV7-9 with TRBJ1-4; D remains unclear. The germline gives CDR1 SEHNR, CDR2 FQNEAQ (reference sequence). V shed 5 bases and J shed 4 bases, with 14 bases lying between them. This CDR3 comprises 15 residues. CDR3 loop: CASSPKRPDNEKLFF. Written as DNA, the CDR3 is TGTGCCAGCAGCCCAAAGAGGCCAGATAATGAAAAACTGTTTTTT. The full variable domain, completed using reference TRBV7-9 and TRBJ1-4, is DTGVSQNPRHKITKRGQNVTFRCDPISEHNRLYWYRQTLGQGPEFLTYFQNEAQLEKSRLLSDRFSAERPKGSFSTLEIQRTEQGDSAMYLCASSPKRPDNEKLFFGSGTQLSVL.

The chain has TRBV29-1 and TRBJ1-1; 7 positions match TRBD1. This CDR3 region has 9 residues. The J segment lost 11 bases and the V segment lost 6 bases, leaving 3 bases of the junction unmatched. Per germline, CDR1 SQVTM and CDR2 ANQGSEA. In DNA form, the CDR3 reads TGCAGCGTCCAGGGGGATGCTTTCTTT. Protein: CSVQGDAFF.